Listed below are T cell receptor beta chains from one sample, sequenced in a study of regulatory T cells in long-lasting Graves disease. TCRdb analysed the multiplex PCR reads with MiXCR anew, one entry per CDR3 protein. In the table there are about 470,000 distinct CDR3 sequences, 15% of which are singletons. The same sample was also used in a study of T cells in Graves' hyperthyroidism and ophthalmopathy.

Sequencing used peripheral blood mononuclear cells (PBMCs), obtained at new diagnosis, from a patient treated with antithyroid drugs. The receptors were sampled from a woman aged 30 to 39 with Graves disease. The CDR3 runs from the conserved cysteine through the conserved F or W. A D gene is named only where the DNA matches it firmly. Some rows have no size entry. The others give once, few or many, or a class for an expanded clone.

D	V	J	size	length	CDR3	DNA
NA	TRBV30	TRBJ2-5	few	13	CAWSWLVTETQYF	TGTGCCTGGAGTTGGCTAGTTACGGAGACCCAGTACTTC
NA	TRBV24-1	TRBJ2-1	many	18	CATSAAGRDRSSYNEQFF	TGTGCCACCAGTGCGGCGGGGAGAGATAGGTCCTCCTACAATGAGCAGTTCTTC
NA	TRBV7-9	TRBJ2-1	NA	15	CASSPPSGRNNEQFF	TGTGCCAGCAGCCCGCCTAGTGGCCGGAACAATGAGCAGTTCTTC
NA	TRBV27	TRBJ1-3	many	14	CASSRGGSGNTIYF	TGTGCCAGCAGTCGGGGGGGCTCTGGAAACACCATATATTTT
NA	TRBV30	TRBJ2-2	NA	15	CAWSVLVRGTGELFF	TGTGCCTGGAGTGTATTGGTCCGCGGGACCGGGGAGCTGTTTTTT
TRBD1	TRBV15	TRBJ1-1	few	14	CATSRYRGTAEAFF	TGTGCCACCAGCAGGTACAGGGGGACGGCTGAAGCTTTCTTT
TRBD2	TRBV11-2	TRBJ2-3	NA	16	CASAVTSGISTDTQYF	TGTGCCAGCGCCGTGACTAGCGGGATTAGCACAGATACGCAGTATTTT
NA	TRBV20-1	TRBJ2-7	NA	16	CSAYDPRTRSSYEQYF	TGCAGTGCATACGACCCTAGAACTCGAAGCTCCTACGAGCAGTACTTC
NA	TRBV30	TRBJ1-1	few	13	CAWNTGANTEAFF	TGTGCCTGGAACACCGGGGCCAACACTGAAGCTTTCTTT
NA	TRBV18	TRBJ2-7	many	14	CASSPSADSYEQYF	TGTGCCAGCTCACCCTCTGCGGACTCCTACGAGCAGTACTTC
TRBD1	TRBV5-1	TRBJ2-7	many	16	CASSLRWTGGVDEQYF	TGCGCCAGCAGCTTGCGGTGGACAGGGGGTGTCGACGAGCAGTACTTC
NA	TRBV19	TRBJ2-1	NA	15	CANTNTRRYGNEQFF	TGTGCCAATACCAATACCCGCCGTTATGGAAATGAGCAGTTCTTC
TRBD2	TRBV7-3	TRBJ2-1	many	15	CASSPSRREVDEQFF	TGTGCCAGCAGCCCTTCCAGGCGGGAGGTGGATGAGCAGTTCTTC
NA	TRBV6-2/TRBV6-3	TRBJ1-5	few	15	CASSYGGVSNQPQHF	TGTGCCAGCAGTTACGGCGGCGTTAGCAATCAGCCCCAGCATTTT
NA	TRBV2	TRBJ1-2	few	14	CASREVQERYGYTF	TGTGCCAGCAGGGAAGTCCAGGAACGATATGGCTACACCTTC
NA	TRBV28	TRBJ2-7	NA	15	CASSLPRRGTYEQYF	TGTGCCAGCAGTTTACCGCGGCGGGGAACCTACGAGCAGTACTTC
NA	TRBV20-1	TRBJ2-4	few	13	CSAIGPPGDIQYF	TGCAGTGCTATTGGGCCCCCCGGGGACATTCAGTACTTC